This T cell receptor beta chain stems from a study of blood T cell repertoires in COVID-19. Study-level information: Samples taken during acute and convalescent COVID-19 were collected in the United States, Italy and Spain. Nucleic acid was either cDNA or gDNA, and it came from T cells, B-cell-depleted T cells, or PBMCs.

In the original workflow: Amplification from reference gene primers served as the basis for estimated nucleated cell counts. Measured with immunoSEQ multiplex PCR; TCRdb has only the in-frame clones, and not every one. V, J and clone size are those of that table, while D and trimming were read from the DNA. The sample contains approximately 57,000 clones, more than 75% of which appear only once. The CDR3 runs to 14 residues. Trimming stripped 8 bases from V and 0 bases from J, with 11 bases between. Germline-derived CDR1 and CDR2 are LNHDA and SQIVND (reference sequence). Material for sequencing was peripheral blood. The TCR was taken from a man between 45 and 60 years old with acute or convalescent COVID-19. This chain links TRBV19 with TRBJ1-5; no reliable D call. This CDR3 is CASQTQYSNQPQHF. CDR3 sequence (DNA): TGTGCCAGTCAAACACAATATAGCAATCAGCCCCAGCATTTT.